This T cell receptor (beta chain) was captured by sequencing in a study of cytomegalovirus exposure and HLA in healthy donors. Study-level points and caveats: Serostatus for CMV was the only available immune exposure information.

Vbeta (60) and Jbeta (13) primers were used in the PCR. TCRdb's copy holds only in-frame clones and misses some; the assay was immunoSEQ multiplex PCR. Found here are about 90,000 clones; the top ten clones hold around 3.6%. As for this clone: Its cognate antigen is unknown.

When sampled, the donors appeared nominally healthy, though they likely had unrecorded immune exposures. Sequences were obtained from PBMCs. The clonotype comes from a young woman in good health and CMV-seronegative.

The CDR3, as DNA: TGCGCCAGCAGCCAAGATCCAATTTGGGGACAGGGCAATCAGCCCCAGCATTTT. It codes for CASSQDPIWGQGNQPQHF. The chain is built from TRBV4-1 and TRBJ1-5; TRBD1 agrees at 8 bases. Trimming took 0 bases from V and 2 from J; bases not matched to a gene: 9. Germline loops: CDR1 MGHRA, CDR2 YSYEKL. The CDR3 is 18 amino acids.